This is a list of T cell receptor beta chains from one sample in a study of blood T cell repertoires in COVID-19. Assay: immunoSEQ multiplex PCR; the TCRdb copy retains only in-frame clones and omits some. This sample has some 100,000 clones, with just over 85% found just once. Sequenced: peripheral blood. All receptors derive from a woman aged 70-85 years with acute or convalescent COVID-19. Each CDR3 is given with its conserved first and last residue. A D gene is named only where the DNA matches it firmly. Only part of the rows carry a size: once, few, many, or a class if the clone is expanded.

d_call	clone_size	v_call	j_call	cdr3_aa	cdr3_nt
.	.	TRBV27	TRBJ1-2	CASSRYGSEVINGYTF	TGTGCCAGCAGCCGCTATGGGTCTGAGGTAATTAATGGCTACACCTTC
TRBD2	once	TRBV9	TRBJ2-2	CASSVTSGIGELFF	TGTGCCAGCAGCGTAACTAGCGGGATAGGGGAGCTGTTTTTT
.	.	TRBV24-1	TRBJ2-2	CATRTTNTGELFF	TGTGCCACCAGGACTACGAACACCGGGGAGCTGTTTTTT
TRBD1	.	TRBV23-1	TRBJ1-1	CASSHIKTGGLGEAFF	TGCGCCAGCAGTCACATAAAAACAGGGGGCTTGGGTGAAGCTTTCTTT
.	once	TRBV30	TRBJ2-2	CAWSVGLNTGELFF	TGTGCCTGGAGTGTAGGACTGAACACCGGGGAGCTGTTTTTT
TRBD1	.	TRBV5-5	TRBJ1-1	CASSSGQALEAFF	TGTGCCAGCAGCTCGGGACAGGCCCTTGAAGCTTTCTTT
.	once	TRBV7-3	TRBJ2-1	CASSLRVRGLYNEQFF	TGTGCCAGCAGCTTAAGGGTCAGGGGTCTGTACAATGAGCAGTTCTTC
.	.	TRBV6-1	TRBJ1-2	CASSEERGPTYGYTF	TGTGCCAGCAGTGAAGAGCGGGGACCCACCTATGGCTACACCTTC
TRBD2	.	TRBV19	TRBJ2-7	CASSWSGRANEQYF	TGTGCCAGTAGTTGGAGCGGGAGGGCCAACGAGCAGTACTTC
TRBD2	once	TRBV7-6	TRBJ2-1	CASSLAGGGAGEQFF	TGTGCCAGCAGCTTAGCGGGCGGGGGGGCCGGCGAGCAGTTCTTC
.	.	TRBV18	TRBJ2-7	CASSLGDLGTYEQYF	TGTGCCAGCTCACTAGGGGATTTGGGGACCTACGAGCAGTACTTC
.	.	TRBV19	TRBJ1-1	CASSIDRQRQATNTEAFF	TGTGCCAGTAGTATAGATCGGCAAAGACAGGCGACGAACACTGAAGCTTTCTTT
.	.	TRBV9	TRBJ2-1	CASSVVTAYNEQFF	TGTGCCAGCAGCGTAGTCACAGCCTACAATGAGCAGTTCTTC
TRBD1	.	TRBV7-3	TRBJ1-1	CASSLTPGTAEAFF	TGTGCCAGCAGCTTAACCCCCGGGACAGCTGAAGCTTTCTTT
TRBD2	.	TRBV5-1	TRBJ2-5	CASSLAGGRKSETQYF	TGCGCCAGCAGCTTGGCCGGCGGGAGAAAGTCGGAGACCCAGTACTTC
TRBD2	.	TRBV7-8	TRBJ2-5	CASSLGGLGSETQYF	TGTGCCAGCAGCTTAGGAGGACTAGGTAGTGAGACCCAGTACTTC
.	.	TRBV2	TRBJ1-1	CASSDILVGQAMNTEAFF	TGTGCCAGCAGTGATATACTTGTAGGACAAGCAATGAACACTGAAGCTTTCTTT
TRBD1	.	TRBV4-2	TRBJ1-1	CASSQEDRGRTEAFF	TGTGCCAGCAGCCAAGAGGACAGGGGGCGAACTGAAGCTTTCTTT
.	.	TRBV28	TRBJ1-6	CASSLWGQASGSPLHF	TGTGCCAGCAGTTTATGGGGGCAGGCCTCGGGTTCACCCCTCCACTTT
.	.	TRBV9	TRBJ2-1	CASSPGLNEQFF	TGTGCCAGCAGTCCAGGGTTGAATGAGCAGTTCTTC
.	.	TRBV28	TRBJ1-3	CASRQTGSGNTIYF	TGTGCCAGCAGACAGACAGGCTCTGGAAACACCATATATTTT
.	.	TRBV6-5	TRBJ1-4	CASRGRANANEKLFF	TGTGCCAGCAGAGGCAGGGCCAATGCGAATGAAAAACTGTTTTTT
TRBD2	.	TRBV28	TRBJ2-1	CASSVAGGSYNEQFF	TGTGCCAGCAGTGTAGCGGGCGGCTCCTACAATGAGCAGTTCTTC
TRBD1	.	TRBV5-5	TRBJ1-4	CASSPTGLSEKLFF	TGTGCCAGCAGCCCGACAGGGCTCAGTGAAAAACTGTTTTTT
TRBD1	.	TRBV7-9	TRBJ1-6	CASSWGQSTSPLHF	TGTGCCAGCAGCTGGGGACAGTCTACTTCACCCCTCCACTTT
TRBD2	.	TRBV5-1	TRBJ2-2	CASSPTSGRGTGELFF	TGCGCCAGCAGCCCAACTAGCGGGAGGGGCACCGGGGAGCTGTTTTTT
TRBD1	.	TRBV5-1	TRBJ1-6	CASSLVSHNRGSPLHF	TGCGCCAGCAGCTTGGTCTCCCATAACAGGGGTTCACCCCTCCACTTT
.	.	TRBV5-6	TRBJ2-7	CASSLGTGKYEQYF	TGTGCCAGCAGCTTGGGTACAGGGAAGTACGAGCAGTACTTC
TRBD1	.	TRBV3-1/TRBV3-2	TRBJ1-2	CASSLSQGRDFGYTF	TGTGCCAGCAGCTTGTCACAGGGGCGGGACTTTGGCTACACCTTC
.	.	TRBV2	TRBJ1-2	CASRTLPGYGYTF	TGTGCCAGCCGGACTCTGCCGGGCTATGGCTACACCTTC
.	.	TRBV3-1/TRBV3-2	TRBJ2-7	CASSQDMGGRREQYF	TGTGCCAGCAGCCAAGATATGGGGGGGCGCCGCGAGCAGTACTTC
.	.	TRBV10-1	TRBJ1-6	CASSESEALPLHF	TGCGCCAGCAGTGAGTCGGAGGCTTTGCCCCTCCACTTT
.	.	TRBV5-1	TRBJ2-7	CASTQTGDEQYF	TGCGCCAGCACCCAAACAGGAGACGAGCAGTACTTC
.	.	TRBV5-1	TRBJ2-1	CASSLEGRGWYFF	TGCGCCAGCAGCTTGGAAGGCAGGGGATGGTATTTCTTC
.	.	TRBV7-3	TRBJ1-1	CASSLSRGNTEAFF	TGTGCCAGCAGCTTATCTAGGGGGAACACTGAAGCTTTCTTT
.	.	TRBV28	TRBJ2-2	CASRRLDETGELFF	TGTGCCAGCAGGCGACTAGACGAAACCGGGGAGCTGTTTTTT
TRBD1	.	TRBV10-2	TRBJ2-7	CASSERGNRGYEQYF	TGCGCCAGCAGTGAGAGGGGCAACAGGGGGTACGAGCAGTACTTC
TRBD1	.	TRBV5-8	TRBJ2-5	CASSLWDRGVSYF	TGTGCCAGCAGCTTGTGGGACAGGGGGGTCTCGTACTTC
TRBD1	.	TRBV5-6	TRBJ1-3	CASTFLKGATGNTIYF	TGTGCCAGCACCTTTTTAAAGGGGGCAACTGGAAACACCATATATTTT
.	.	TRBV10-2	TRBJ1-1	CASSEGAGRTEAFF	TGCGCCAGCAGTGAAGGTGCAGGGCGGACTGAAGCTTTCTTT
.	.	TRBV5-5	TRBJ1-5	CASSFDSLNQPQHF	TGTGCCAGCAGCTTCGACAGTCTCAATCAGCCCCAGCATTTT
.	.	TRBV6-1	TRBJ2-5	CASSDRGKAQYF	TGTGCCAGCAGTGACAGGGGAAAGGCCCAGTACTTC
.	.	TRBV27	TRBJ1-6	CASKTPDSPLHF	TGTGCCAGCAAAACCCCGGATTCACCCCTCCACTTT
.	.	TRBV7-2	TRBJ2-2	CASSLRLGVETGELFF	TGTGCCAGCAGCTTACGGTTAGGGGTCGAGACCGGGGAGCTGTTTTTT
.	few	TRBV4-1	TRBJ2-2	CASSQRTAGGQGFGELFF	TGCGCCAGCAGCCAACGTACGGCCGGTGGACAAGGGTTCGGGGAGCTGTTTTTT
.	.	TRBV3-1/TRBV3-2	TRBJ1-6	CASSQSSYNSPLHF	TGTGCCAGCAGCCAGAGCTCCTATAATTCACCCCTCCACTTT